This TCR beta chain came from a study of cytomegalovirus exposure and HLA in healthy donors. Germline CDR1 reads SGHDT; CDR2 reads YYEEEE. The length of the CDR3 is 13 residues. V lost 0 bases to trimming and J lost 7 bases; unmatched junction nucleotides: 3. PCR primers comprised 60 Vbeta and 13 Jbeta primers. The authors' processing: The authors later counted 75 million to 90 million unique TCR beta chains, around 9.9 million of them shared. Clones were sequenced by immunoSEQ multiplex PCR, and TCRdb holds only the in-frame ones, with some missing. From that table come the V and J calls and clone size; the DNA was used to work out D and trimming. The sample lists around 100,000 clones; more than 75% were seen once.

This receptor was taken from a woman aged 18-35 years in good health and CMV-seropositive. This chain links TRBV5-6 with TRBJ2-7, with TRBD2 matching over 8 bases. The sample was PBMCs. This CDR3 is CASSLGLATEQYF. In DNA form, the CDR3 reads TGTGCCAGCAGCTTGGGACTAGCGACAGAGCAGTACTTC. The variable domain in full, completed from reference TRBV5-6 and TRBJ2-7, reads DAGVTQSPTHLIKTRGQQVTLRCSPKSGHDTVSWYQQALGQGPQFIFQYYEEEERQRGNFPDRFSGHQFPNYSSELNVNALLLGDSALYLCASSLGLATEQYFGPGTRLTVT.